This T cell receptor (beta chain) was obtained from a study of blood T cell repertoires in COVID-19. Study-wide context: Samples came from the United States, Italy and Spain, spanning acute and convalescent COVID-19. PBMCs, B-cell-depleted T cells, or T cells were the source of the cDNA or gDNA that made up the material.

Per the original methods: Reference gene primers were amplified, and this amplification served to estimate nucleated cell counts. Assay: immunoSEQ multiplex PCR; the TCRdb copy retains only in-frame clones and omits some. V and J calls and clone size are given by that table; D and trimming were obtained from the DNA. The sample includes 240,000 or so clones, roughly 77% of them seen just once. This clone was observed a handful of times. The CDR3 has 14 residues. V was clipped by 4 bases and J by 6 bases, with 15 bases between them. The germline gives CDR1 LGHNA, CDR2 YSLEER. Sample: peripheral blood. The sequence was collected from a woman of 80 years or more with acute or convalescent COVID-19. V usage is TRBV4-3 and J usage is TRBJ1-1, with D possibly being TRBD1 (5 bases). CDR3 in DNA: TGCGCCAGCAGCCCCTACCGCAGGGCTGCTGAAGCTTTCTTT. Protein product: CASSPYRRAAEAFF.